This T cell receptor beta chain came from a study of blood T cell repertoires in COVID-19. Looked up from germline, CDR1 is LGHDT and CDR2 is YNNKEL (reference sequence). V lost 2 bases and J lost 5; bases outside the gene matches: 14. The CDR3 sequence is 18 residues long. Profiling relied on immunoSEQ multiplex PCR, and the TCRdb table lists in-frame clones only, not all of them. Found here are 210,000 or so clones, about 91% of them singletons; the top ten hold 0.95% to 1.5%. This chain uses TRBV3-1 (or the pseudogene TRBV3-2) with TRBJ2-5; TRBD2 agrees at 10 bases. Material: peripheral blood. The clonotype was recovered from a man aged 25 to 45 with acute or convalescent COVID-19. CDR3 nucleotides: TGTGCCAGCAGCCAATTAAAGGGAAGCGGGGGGGTTAGGGAGACCCAGTACTTC. This encodes CASSQLKGSGGVRETQYF.